The T cell receptor (beta chain) described here comes from a study of blood T cell repertoires in COVID-19. Study-wide background: From T cells, B-cell-depleted T cells, or PBMCs came the material, which was cDNA or gDNA.

The CDR3 is 15 amino acids. Per germline, CDR1 LNHDA and CDR2 SQIVND (reference sequence). The V end lost 1 base, the J end lost 7 bases, and 11 bases lay between the germline ends. Cohort allocation depended upon clinical history that participants reported. As processed by the authors: Reference gene primer amplification gave estimated nucleated cell counts. Repertoires were generated with immunoSEQ multiplex PCR, while TCRdb's copy carries only in-frame clones and drops some. That table gives V, J and clone size, and the DNA gave D and trimming. The table shows about 250,000 clones, with 86% occurring only once.

Input material: PBMCs or T cells enriched from blood (not recorded which). The chain uses TRBV19 and TRBJ1-6; D not certain. The sequence derives from a man younger than 35 who had recovered from COVID-19. The CDR3 sequence: CASSIVAEINSPLHF. The CDR3 DNA follows: TGTGCCAGTAGTATAGTAGCAGAGATAAATTCACCCCTCCACTTT.